This T cell receptor beta chain emerged from a study of cytotoxic CD8 clonotypes in ibrutinib-treated CLL. About the research overall: Researchers reported about 10 relapsed/refractory and over 14 treatment-naive patients, under 18 of them IGHV unmutated. Broader study findings: Clonality rose at ibrutinib response, held steady in sustained remission, and fell toward baseline at progression. Public clonotypes were uncommon and contracted or stayed stable on treatment. Pretreatment clonality was elevated relative to age-matched healthy donors and paralleled circulating CD8+ T-cell counts.

V lost 6 bases to trimming and J lost 0 bases; unmatched junction nucleotides: 17. The CDR3 covers 19 residues. Per the germline V gene, CDR1 is MDHEN and CDR2 is SYDVKM. Produced via immunoSEQ multiplex PCR; TCRdb's table is partial and in-frame only. The table includes roughly 130,000 clones, 91% detected once. A remark on this clone: The target antigen is unknown.

The rearrangement joins TRBV28 to TRBJ1-5; 7 nucleotides match TRBD1. The material was PBMCs, obtained after 12 months of ibrutinib treatment. The source of this sequence is a human donor with chronic lymphocytic leukemia. CDR3 region: CASRPLVVSRGYSNQPQHF. CDR3 coding DNA: TGTGCCAGCAGACCCCTAGTGGTGAGCAGGGGGTATAGCAATCAGCCCCAGCATTTT. Full variable domain (missing parts from reference TRBV28 and TRBJ1-5): DVKVTQSSRYLVKRTGEKVFLECVQDMDHENMFWYRQDPGLGLRLIYFSYDVKMKEKGDIPEGYSVSREKKERFSLILESASTNQTSMYLCASRPLVVSRGYSNQPQHFGDGTRLSIL.